The 18 T cell receptor beta chains below all came from one sample that was sequenced in a study of a mutant IDH1 vaccine in newly diagnosed glioma. These receptors lack a known antigen. Using immunoSEQ multiplex PCR, the repertoire was profiled, and TCRdb retains in-frame clones only, with some absent. This table holds fewer than 45,000 clones, less than 95% found once. Regarding time point: week 23, last vaccination. All doses held 300 ug of mutant IDH1 20-mer peptide, with topical imiquimod. The specimen was PBMCs, collected from a glioma patient whose treatment included an IDH1 peptide vaccine. All receptors come from a man aged 50 or older with glioma.

The count of this clone is one. At one end the junction does not follow the germline gene, possibly because of a read error. The chain has TRBV7-7 and TRBJ2-2, with D possibly matching TRBD1 (6 bases). The CDR3 sequence is 19 residues long. Germline assignment: CDR1 SSHAT and CDR2 FNYEAQ (reference sequence). In DNA form, the CDR3 reads TGTGCTAGCAGCTTAGCTCCTCATAGAGGGGGATCAAGGACCGGGGAGCTGTTTTTT. Amino acid sequence: CASSLAPHRGGSRTGELFF.

V gene TRBV6-5 combines with J gene TRBJ2-2; TRBD1 aligns across 8 bases. This CDR3 contains 12 residues. Losses at the gene ends were 6 bases for V and 6 bases for J; bases not matched to a gene: 0. Per the germline V gene, CDR1 is MNHEY and CDR2 is SVGAGI. The CDR3 coding sequence is TGTGCCAGCAGGACAGGGGCCGGGGAGCTGTTTTTT. Translation gives CASRTGAGELFF.

V usage is TRBV6-6 and J usage is TRBJ1-1; possibly TRBD1 for D (5 bases). V lost 2 bases and J lost 5, with 12 bases in between. Germline values: CDR1 MNHNY, CDR2 SVGAGI (reference sequence). The CDR3 spans 14 residues. This CDR3 reads CASSYGGDTTEAFF. CDR3 coding DNA: TGTGCCAGCAGTTACGGGGGGGATACAACTGAAGCTTTCTTT.

The genes are TRBV15 and TRBJ2-3; possibly TRBD1 for D (6 bases). Germline V gives CDR1 LNHNV, CDR2 YYDKDF (reference sequence). The CDR3 is 11 amino acids. Trimming removed 8 bases at V and 6 bases at J, with 9 bases between. In DNA, the CDR3 is TGTGCCACCGCGAGGGGGGATACGCAGTATTTT. It is translated as CATARGDTQYF.

This chain links TRBV13 with TRBJ2-2; D gene uncertain. CDR3 length: 13 residues. V was trimmed by 4 bases and J by 2 bases, leaving 5 bases between them. Looked up from germline, CDR1 is PRHDT and CDR2 is FYEKMQ (reference sequence). CDR3 sequence: CASSSENTGELFF. The CDR3, as DNA: TGTGCCAGCAGCTCCGAAAACACCGGGGAGCTGTTTTTT.

The chain joins TRBV9 to TRBJ2-2, with 7 positions matching TRBD1. V shed 1 base and J 8 bases; nucleotides not matched to a gene: 2. Per the germline V gene, CDR1 is SGDLS and CDR2 is YYNGEE. The CDR3 length is 13 residues. The CDR3 sequence: CASSVRDSGELFF. DNA for the CDR3: TGTGCCAGCAGCGTACGGGACAGTGGGGAGCTGTTTTTT.

V gene TRBV27 combines with J gene TRBJ2-7, with 11 nucleotides matching TRBD1. Germline V CDR1 and CDR2: MNHEY, SMNVEV (reference sequence). The ends lost 6 bases at V and 1 base at J; junction bases unmatched: 5. The CDR3 runs 15 residues. Here the CDR3 DNA reads TGTGCCAGCAGCCGAGGACAGGGGGCGTCCTACGAGCAGTACTTC. Translating gives CASSRGQGASYEQYF.

The chain links TRBV5-5 to TRBJ2-1; TRBD2 matches at 9 bases. This CDR3 has 15 residues. Losses at the gene ends were 1 base for V and 9 bases for J; bases not matched to a gene: 8. Germline V lookup: CDR1 SGHKS, CDR2 YYEKEE (reference sequence). CDR3 nucleotides: TGTGCCAGCAGCTTGCAACTAGCGGGTTACGGTGAGCAGTTCTTC. Encoded protein: CASSLQLAGYGEQFF.

V usage is TRBV7-8 and J usage is TRBJ1-1, with a weak D call TRBD1 (6 bases). The CDR3 contains 15 residues. V was cut by 2 bases and J by 4 bases, with 14 bases left in between. Germline V gene sequence: CDR1 SGHVS, CDR2 FQNEAQ. CDR3 residues: CASSLSKGHLTEAFF. DNA for the CDR3: TGTGCCAGCAGCTTAAGTAAGGGACATCTCACTGAAGCTTTCTTT.

The V call is TRBV29-1, the J call TRBJ1-4; 10 bases line up with TRBD1. CDR1 SQVTM and CDR2 ANQGSEA come from the germline V gene. The CDR3 contains 12 residues. V shed 5 bases, J shed 8 bases, and the junction held 2 bases outside the gene matches. CDR3 in amino acids: CSVSGQGEKLFF. CDR3 in DNA: TGCAGCGTTTCGGGACAGGGGGAAAAACTGTTTTTT.

The rearrangement links TRBV6-6 to TRBJ1-1; 10 bases line up with TRBD1. This CDR3 spans 14 amino acids. Germline CDR1 reads MNHNY; CDR2 reads SVGAGI (reference sequence). After removal of 6 bases from V and 7 bases from J, the junction contained 8 bases not matched to a gene. CDR3 DNA sequence: TGTGCCAGCAGGACACTCGGGACAGGGGTTGAAGCTTTCTTT. Protein sequence: CASRTLGTGVEAFF.

This rearrangement joins TRBV7-2 to TRBJ1-2, with 7 bases lining up with TRBD1. CDR1 is SGHTA, CDR2 FQGNSA, per germline. CDR3 size: 14 residues. Trimming removed 5 bases from V and 4 bases from J; junction bases left unmatched: 7. The DNA of the CDR3 is TGTGCCAGCAGCCCCCAGACAGGGTCCTATGGCTACACCTTC. It specifies CASSPQTGSYGYTF.

This clone has just one count. The chain links TRBV6-1 to TRBJ2-3, with D perhaps being TRBD1 or TRBD2 (5 bases each). This CDR3 spans 15 amino acids. V was cut by 7 bases and J by 4 bases, with 18 bases left in between. CDR1 is MNHNS and CDR2 is SASEGT in the germline V gene. The CDR3 DNA sequence: TGTGCCAGCACCCCGAGTGAAGGGGACGCAGATACGCAGTATTTT. Protein sequence: CASTPSEGDADTQYF.

The V gene is TRBV5-6, the J gene TRBJ1-2; no reliable D call. The ends were cut back, 4 bases at V and 0 bases at J, with 22 bases in the middle. CDR1 is SGHDT and CDR2 is YYEEEE in the germline V gene. This CDR3 region has 18 residues. CDR3 sequence reads: CASSGAPARVTPNYGYTF. CDR3 DNA sequence: TGTGCCAGCAGCGGTGCCCCTGCTAGGGTGACGCCTAACTATGGCTACACCTTC.

This sequence joins TRBV4-2 and TRBJ2-5, with a tentative D call TRBD2 (7 bases). The CDR3 length is 15 residues. The germline V gene has CDR1 LGHNA and CDR2 YNFKEQ. Deletions cut 6 bases from V and 5 bases from J, with 19 bases between. CDR3: CASRRLGGAGETQYF. The CDR3 DNA is TGTGCCAGCAGGCGACTGGGGGGGGCAGGGGAGACCCAGTACTTC.

This chain uses TRBV2 with TRBJ2-3; 9 bases are shared with TRBD1. The germline V gene encodes CDR1 SNHLY and CDR2 FYNNEI. The junction had 5 bases not matched to a gene; V was cut back by 9 bases and J by 4 bases. The CDR3 runs 13 residues. The CDR3 bases are TGTGCCAGTACAGGGGGCGTTCCAGATACGCAGTATTTT. This translates into CASTGGVPDTQYF.

This rearrangement joins TRBV4-1 to TRBJ2-3; TRBD1 might be the D (5 bases). Trimming removed 6 bases at V and 2 bases at J, with 9 bases between. Germline loops: CDR1 MGHRA, CDR2 YSYEKL. This CDR3 region has 13 residues. The CDR3 coding sequence is TGCGCCAGCAGAGGGGCTTACACAGATACGCAGTATTTT. Translated: CASRGAYTDTQYF.

The rearrangement joins TRBV11-1 to TRBJ2-5, with 12 bases lining up with TRBD1. The CDR3 is 16 residues long. V lost 5 bases and J lost 6; bases outside the gene matches: 10. Germline V lookup: CDR1 SGHAT, CDR2 FQDESV (reference sequence). Written as DNA, the CDR3 is TGTGCCAGCAGCGCCGCACTGGGACAGGGGGCAAAGACCCAGTACTTC. Protein product: CASSAALGQGAKTQYF.